The T cell receptor beta chain described here comes from a study of T cell repertoires in cytomegalovirus infection. On the study more broadly: Selection of CMV epitopes for the study included recently identified HLA-C-restricted and well-studied HLA-B-restricted ones. Carrying CMV and the relevant HLA type showed in public TCR beta signatures. Study-wide results and limits: Ex vivo responses were dominated by HLA-C-restricted CMV-specific TCR beta clonotypes. Carriers of CMV plus the relevant HLA were identified by cumulative public TCR beta family frequency.

TCRdb called the reads again in MiXCR, with one record for every CDR3 protein. Of roughly 500,000 distinct CDR3 sequences in the sample, under 45% are singletons; the top ten hold just under 45%. This clonotype was found a few times. What it binds is unknown. The sample was cultured PBMCs, taken from culture after CMV antigen stimulation. The clonotype was recovered from a human donor in good health (CMV status not recorded). Some clones in this sample may be carry-over from other donors' samples.

This CDR3 reads CASSPRLAEGYEQYF. As DNA, the CDR3 is TGTGCCAGCAGCCCCAGACTAGCGGAAGGCTACGAGCAGTACTTC. The chain is built from TRBV7-8 and TRBJ2-7, with 9 positions matching TRBD2. CDR1 and CDR2 from the germline V gene are SGHVS and FQNEAQ. After removal of 5 bases from V and 3 bases from J, the junction contained 8 bases not matched to a gene. This CDR3 contains 15 residues.